This record concerns one T cell receptor beta chain sequence. CDR1 is SEHNR, CDR2 FQNEAQ, per germline (reference sequence). With 1 base clipped from V and 7 bases from J, the junction kept 3 bases outside the gene matches. This CDR3 comprises 13 residues. From resections taken during corrective heart surgery, the thymus tissue was obtained. The record originates from a study of human thymus T cells. Some clones are missing from TCRdb's copy, which holds only in-frame ones; the method was immunoSEQ multiplex PCR. Among some 80,000 clones listed, approximately 97% were seen once. This clonotype was obtained from a boy younger than two with a congenital heart defect but otherwise immunologically healthy. Sequencing was done on a sample of thymus tissue. The chain has TRBV7-9 and TRBJ1-1; 7 bases are shared with TRBD1. In nucleotides, the CDR3 is TGTGCCAGCAGCTTAGGCAGGGGGATTGAAGCTTTCTTT. This encodes CASSLGRGIEAFF.